This TCR beta chain was captured by sequencing in a study of cytomegalovirus exposure and HLA in healthy donors. Study findings and constraints: Usually a TCR sequence was rare, but some public TCRs were found in many donors. A later analysis linked a missense DCLRE1C variant to TCR beta V- and J-gene trimming. There was a cluster of highly shared sequence variants that was likely a sequencing artifact. As a later analysis revealed, most CMV-associated TCR beta chains appeared HLA-restricted.

Turning to this clone: Its matching antigen is unknown.

CDR3 length equals 14 residues. Germline CDR1 and CDR2: MGHRA and YSYEKL. V was cut by 0 bases and J by 4 bases, with 10 bases left in between. The PCR ran on 60 Vbeta and 13 Jbeta primers. Data came from immunoSEQ multiplex PCR; TCRdb stores just in-frame clones and leaves some out. The sample consists of roughly 140,000 clones, 55% to 70% of them appearing once. This TCR was sampled from a woman aged 25 to 39 in good health and CMV-seropositive. Specimen: PBMCs. The gene calls are TRBV4-1 and TRBJ2-7, with D unresolved. The CDR3 reads CASSQDFVQYEQYF. In nucleotides, the CDR3 is TGCGCCAGCAGCCAAGATTTTGTGCAGTACGAGCAGTACTTC.